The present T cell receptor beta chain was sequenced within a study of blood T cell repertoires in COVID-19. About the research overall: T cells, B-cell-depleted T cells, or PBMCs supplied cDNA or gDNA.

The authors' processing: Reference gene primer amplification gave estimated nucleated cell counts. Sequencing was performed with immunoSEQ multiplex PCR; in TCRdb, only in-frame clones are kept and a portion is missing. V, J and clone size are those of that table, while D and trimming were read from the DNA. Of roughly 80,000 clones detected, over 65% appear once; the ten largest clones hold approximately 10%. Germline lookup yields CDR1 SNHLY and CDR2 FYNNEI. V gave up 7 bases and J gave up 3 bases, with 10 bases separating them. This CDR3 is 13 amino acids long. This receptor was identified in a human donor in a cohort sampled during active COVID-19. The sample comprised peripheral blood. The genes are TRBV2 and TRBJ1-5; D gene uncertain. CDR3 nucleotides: TGTGCCAGCAACGGGGATGTCAATCAGCCCCAGCATTTT. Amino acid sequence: CASNGDVNQPQHF.